This note documents a single TCR beta chain sequence. The target antigen is unknown. PCR primers comprised 60 Vbeta and 13 Jbeta primers. Sequencing was performed with immunoSEQ multiplex PCR; in TCRdb, only in-frame clones are kept and a portion is missing. This table holds more than 95,000 clones, approximately 76% found once. The entry originates in a study of cytomegalovirus exposure and HLA in healthy donors. About the research overall: From HLA-typed donors, an early data release held about 85 million unique TCRs. Points from the study as a whole: As a later analysis showed, a missense DCLRE1C variant was linked to trimming of TCR beta V- and J-genes. In all likelihood, a cluster of highly shared sequence variants was a sequencing artifact. Cytomegalovirus status was reportedly diagnosed by the classifier with high specificity and sensitivity.

Germline values: CDR1 SQVTM, CDR2 ANQGSEA. The V and J ends lost 1 base and 4 bases respectively, with 7 bases between them. The length of the CDR3 is 12 residues. V and J are TRBV29-1 and TRBJ1-1; unclear D gene. This TCR was recovered from a woman in her late teens or twenties in good health and CMV-seropositive. What was sequenced was PBMCs. CDR3 residues: CSVEGWSTEAFF. The CDR3 nucleotides read TGCAGCGTTGAAGGGTGGAGCACTGAAGCTTTCTTT.